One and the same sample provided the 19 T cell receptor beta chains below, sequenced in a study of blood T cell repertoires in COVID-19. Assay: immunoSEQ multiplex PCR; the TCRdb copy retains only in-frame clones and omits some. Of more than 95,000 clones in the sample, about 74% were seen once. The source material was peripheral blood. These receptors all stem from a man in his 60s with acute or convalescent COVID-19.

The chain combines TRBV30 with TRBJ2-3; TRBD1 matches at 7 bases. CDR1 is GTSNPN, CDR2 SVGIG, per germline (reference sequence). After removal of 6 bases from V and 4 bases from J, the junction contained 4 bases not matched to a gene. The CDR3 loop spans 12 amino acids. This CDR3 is CACTQGADTQYF. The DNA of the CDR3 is TGTGCCTGTACTCAGGGGGCAGATACGCAGTATTTT.

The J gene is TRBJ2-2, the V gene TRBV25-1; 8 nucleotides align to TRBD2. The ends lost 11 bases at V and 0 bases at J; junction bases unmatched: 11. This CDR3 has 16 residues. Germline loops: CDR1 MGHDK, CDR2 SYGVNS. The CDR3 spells CAGWASGPPNTGELFF. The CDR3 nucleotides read TGTGCCGGGTGGGCTAGCGGGCCTCCGAACACCGGGGAGCTGTTTTTT. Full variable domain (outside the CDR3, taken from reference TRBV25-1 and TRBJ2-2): EADIYQTPRYLVIGTGKKITLECSQTMGHDKMYWYQQDPGMELHLIHYSYGVNSTEKGDLSSESTVSRIRTEHFPLTLESARPSHTSQYLCAGWASGPPNTGELFFGEGSRLTVL.

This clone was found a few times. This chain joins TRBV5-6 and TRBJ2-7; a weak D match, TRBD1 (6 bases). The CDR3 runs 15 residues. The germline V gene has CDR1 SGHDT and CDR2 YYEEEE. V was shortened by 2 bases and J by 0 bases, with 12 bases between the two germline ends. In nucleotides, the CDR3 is TGTGCCAGCAGCTTAACCGGACAGAGCTCCTACGAGCAGTACTTC. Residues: CASSLTGQSSYEQYF.

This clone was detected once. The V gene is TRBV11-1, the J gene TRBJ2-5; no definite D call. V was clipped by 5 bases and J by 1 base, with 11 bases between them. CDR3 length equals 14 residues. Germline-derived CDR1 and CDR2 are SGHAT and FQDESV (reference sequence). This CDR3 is CASSPPGGQETQYF. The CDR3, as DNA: TGTGCCAGCAGCCCCCCCGGCGGCCAAGAGACCCAGTACTTC.

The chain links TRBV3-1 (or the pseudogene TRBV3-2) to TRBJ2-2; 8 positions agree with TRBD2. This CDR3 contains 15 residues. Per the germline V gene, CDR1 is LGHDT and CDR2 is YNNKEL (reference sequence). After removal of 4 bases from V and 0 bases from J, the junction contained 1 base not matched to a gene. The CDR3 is CASSPGLANTGELFF. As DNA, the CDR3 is TGTGCCAGCAGCCCGGGACTAGCGAACACCGGGGAGCTGTTTTTT.

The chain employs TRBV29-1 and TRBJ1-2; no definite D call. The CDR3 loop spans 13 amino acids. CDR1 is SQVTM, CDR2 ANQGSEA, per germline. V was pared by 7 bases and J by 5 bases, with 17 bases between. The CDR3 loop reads CSARRGIGYGYTF. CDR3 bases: TGCAGCGCTAGACGGGGTATTGGGTATGGCTACACCTTC.

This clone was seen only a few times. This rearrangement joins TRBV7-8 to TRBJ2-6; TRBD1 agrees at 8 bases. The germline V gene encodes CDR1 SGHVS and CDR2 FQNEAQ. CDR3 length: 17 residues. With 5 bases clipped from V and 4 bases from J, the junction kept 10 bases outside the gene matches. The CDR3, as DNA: TGTGCCAGCAGCCCAGATAGGACAGGGTCCGGGGCCAACGTCCTGACTTTC. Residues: CASSPDRTGSGANVLTF.

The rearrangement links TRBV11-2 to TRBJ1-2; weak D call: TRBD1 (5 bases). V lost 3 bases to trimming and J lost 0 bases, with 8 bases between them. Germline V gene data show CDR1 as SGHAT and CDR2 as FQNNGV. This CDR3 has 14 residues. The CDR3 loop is CASSLVQANYGYTF. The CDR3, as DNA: TGTGCCAGCAGCTTGGTACAGGCTAACTATGGCTACACCTTC. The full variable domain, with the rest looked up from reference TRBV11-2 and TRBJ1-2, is EAGVAQSPRYKIIEKRQSVAFWCNPISGHATLYWYQQILGQGPKLLIQFQNNGVVDDSQLPKDRFSAERLKGVDSTLKIQPAKLEDSAVYLCASSLVQANYGYTFGSGTRLTVV.

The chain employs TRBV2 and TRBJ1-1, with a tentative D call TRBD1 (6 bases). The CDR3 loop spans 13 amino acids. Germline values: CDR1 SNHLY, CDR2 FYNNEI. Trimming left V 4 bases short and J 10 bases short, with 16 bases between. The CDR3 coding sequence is TGTGCCAGCAGTGTACAGGGAGGGCTTGGAGCTTTCTTT. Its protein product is CASSVQGGLGAFF.

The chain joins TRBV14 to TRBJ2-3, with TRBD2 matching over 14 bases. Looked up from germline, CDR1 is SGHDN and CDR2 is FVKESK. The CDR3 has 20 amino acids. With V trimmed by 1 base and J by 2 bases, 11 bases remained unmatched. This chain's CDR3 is CASSQGPPWTSGGPTDTQYF. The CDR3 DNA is TGTGCCAGCAGCCAAGGCCCTCCATGGACTAGCGGGGGGCCCACAGATACGCAGTATTTT.

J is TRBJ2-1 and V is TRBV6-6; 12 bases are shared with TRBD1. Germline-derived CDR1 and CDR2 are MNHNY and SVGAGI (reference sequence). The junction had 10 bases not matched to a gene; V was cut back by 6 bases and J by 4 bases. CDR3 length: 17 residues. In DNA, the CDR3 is TGTGCCAGCAGCCGACTTCTGGGACAGGGGGCGTACAATGAGCAGTTCTTC. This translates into CASSRLLGQGAYNEQFF.

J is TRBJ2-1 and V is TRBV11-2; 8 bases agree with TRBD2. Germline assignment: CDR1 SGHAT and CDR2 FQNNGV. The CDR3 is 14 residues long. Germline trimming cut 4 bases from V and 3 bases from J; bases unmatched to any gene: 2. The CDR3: CASSSGLVYNEQFF. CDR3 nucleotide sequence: TGTGCCAGCAGCTCGGGACTAGTCTACAATGAGCAGTTCTTC. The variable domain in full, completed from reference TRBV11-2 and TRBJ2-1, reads EAGVAQSPRYKIIEKRQSVAFWCNPISGHATLYWYQQILGQGPKLLIQFQNNGVVDDSQLPKDRFSAERLKGVDSTLKIQPAKLEDSAVYLCASSSGLVYNEQFFGPGTRLTVL.

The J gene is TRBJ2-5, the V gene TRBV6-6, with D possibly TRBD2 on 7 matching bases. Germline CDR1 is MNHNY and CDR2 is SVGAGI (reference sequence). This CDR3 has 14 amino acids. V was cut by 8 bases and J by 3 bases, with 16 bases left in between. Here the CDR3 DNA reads TGTGCCAGCTCGGACTCGGGGGGCGAAGAGACCCAGTACTTC. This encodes CASSDSGGEETQYF.

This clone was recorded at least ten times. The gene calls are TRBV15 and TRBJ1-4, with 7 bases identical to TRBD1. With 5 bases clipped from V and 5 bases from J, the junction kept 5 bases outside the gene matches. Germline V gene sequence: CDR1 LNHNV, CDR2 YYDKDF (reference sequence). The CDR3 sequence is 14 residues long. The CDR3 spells CATSYGTANEKLFF. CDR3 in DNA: TGTGCCACCAGCTATGGGACAGCAAATGAAAAACTGTTTTTT.

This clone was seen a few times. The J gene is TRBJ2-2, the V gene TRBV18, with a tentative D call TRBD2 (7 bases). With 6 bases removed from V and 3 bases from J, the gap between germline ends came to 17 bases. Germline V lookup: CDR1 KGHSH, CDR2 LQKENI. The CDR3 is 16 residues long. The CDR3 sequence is CASSAPGGGYTGELFF. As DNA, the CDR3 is TGTGCCAGCTCGGCCCCCGGCGGGGGCTACACCGGGGAGCTGTTTTTT.

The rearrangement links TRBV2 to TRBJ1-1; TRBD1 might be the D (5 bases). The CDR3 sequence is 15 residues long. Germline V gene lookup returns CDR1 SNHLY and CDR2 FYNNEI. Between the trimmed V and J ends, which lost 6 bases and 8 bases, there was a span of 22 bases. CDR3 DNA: TGTGCCAGCAGCAAAGACAGCCTCCGCGATTCCGAAGCTTTCTTT. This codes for CASSKDSLRDSEAFF. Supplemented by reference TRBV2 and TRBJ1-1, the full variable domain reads EPEVTQTPSHQVTQMGQEVILRCVPISNHLYFYWYRQILGQKVEFLVSFYNNEISEKSEIFDDQFSVERPDGSNFTLKIRSTKLEDSAMYFCASSKDSLRDSEAFFGQGTRLTVV.

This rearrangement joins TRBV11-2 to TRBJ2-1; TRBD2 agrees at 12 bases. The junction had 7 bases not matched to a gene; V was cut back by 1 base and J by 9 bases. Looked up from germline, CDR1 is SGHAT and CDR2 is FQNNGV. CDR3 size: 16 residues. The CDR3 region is CASSLVSSGGATEQFF. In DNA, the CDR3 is TGTGCCAGCAGCTTAGTGTCTAGCGGGGGGGCCACTGAGCAGTTCTTC. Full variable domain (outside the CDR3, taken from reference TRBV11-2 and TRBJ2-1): EAGVAQSPRYKIIEKRQSVAFWCNPISGHATLYWYQQILGQGPKLLIQFQNNGVVDDSQLPKDRFSAERLKGVDSTLKIQPAKLEDSAVYLCASSLVSSGGATEQFFGPGTRLTVL.

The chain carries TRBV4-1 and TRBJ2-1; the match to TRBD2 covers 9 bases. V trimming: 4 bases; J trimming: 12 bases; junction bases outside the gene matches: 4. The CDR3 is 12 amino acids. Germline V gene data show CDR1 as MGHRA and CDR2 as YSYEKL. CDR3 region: CASSRGREGQFF. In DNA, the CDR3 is TGCGCCAGCAGCCGCGGGAGGGAGGGGCAGTTCTTC.

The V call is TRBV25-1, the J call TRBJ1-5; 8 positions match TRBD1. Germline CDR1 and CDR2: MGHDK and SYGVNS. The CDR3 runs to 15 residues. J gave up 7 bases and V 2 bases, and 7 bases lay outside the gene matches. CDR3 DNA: TGTGCCAGCAGTGAAAGCAGGGGGCTGGAGCAGCCCCAGCATTTT. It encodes CASSESRGLEQPQHF.